Here is one T cell receptor (beta chain) with its context. Germline V lookup: CDR1 LGHDT, CDR2 YNNKEL (reference sequence). V was pared by 6 bases and J by 4 bases, with 12 bases between. This CDR3 has 13 amino acids. This specimen comes from a study of blood T cell repertoires in COVID-19. Study context: The analysed material was cDNA or gDNA that came from T cells, B-cell-depleted T cells, or PBMCs.

Original handling: Nucleated cell counts were estimated from reference gene primer amplification. Sequencing was performed with immunoSEQ multiplex PCR; in TCRdb, only in-frame clones are kept and a portion is missing. V, J and clone size are those of that table, while D and trimming were read from the DNA. The sample has 230,000 or so clones; around 83% are singletons. The chain uses TRBV3-1 (or the pseudogene TRBV3-2) and TRBJ1-2; no clear D. The sequence was obtained from a woman between 45 and 65 years old who had been exposed to COVID-19. The sample consisted of PBMCs or T cells enriched from blood (not recorded which). The CDR3 loop is CASSLSLSYGYTF. CDR3 in DNA: TGTGCCAGCAGTCTATCCCTGAGCTATGGCTACACCTTC.